This passage covers 32 T cell receptor beta chains from one sample sequenced in a study of blood T cells in healthy people across ages. The use of a sample-barcoded 5' primer and a J-beta primer mix characterized a second PCR of roughly 6 to 11 cycles. TCRdb reprocessed the 5' RACE reads via MiXCR and lists one record per CDR3 protein. The sample holds a few hundred thousand distinct CDR3 sequences; approximately 51% are singletons and the top ten take under 60%. Sequencing was done on a sample of blood. Receptors originate from a man aged 55 to 70 in good health.

This chain connects TRBV7-2 to TRBJ2-1; D possibly corresponds to TRBD2 (5 bases). The CDR3 sequence is 16 residues long. Germline CDR1 reads SGHTA; CDR2 reads FQGNSA. Trimming removed 1 base from V and 2 bases from J, with 12 bases in between. The CDR3 region is CASSLEYGGTYNEQFF. The CDR3 nucleotides are TGTGCCAGCAGCTTAGAATATGGAGGAACCTACAATGAGCAGTTCTTC.

This clonotype was observed at least ten times. This sequence joins TRBV29-1 and TRBJ2-6, with 9 bases aligning to TRBD1. This CDR3 has 15 amino acids. CDR1 SQVTM and CDR2 ANQGSEA come from the germline V gene. V lost 7 bases to trimming and J lost 2 bases; unmatched junction nucleotides: 6. The CDR3 bases are TGCAGCGCTAAACAGGGGGCCACTGGGGCCAACGTCCTGACTTTC. The encoded protein is CSAKQGATGANVLTF.

The gene calls are TRBV2 and TRBJ2-2; 14 positions match TRBD2. CDR1 is SNHLY, CDR2 FYNNEI, per germline. This CDR3 contains 19 residues. Losses at the gene ends were 6 bases for V and 1 base for J; bases not matched to a gene: 10. This CDR3 reads CASRRGLAGDSKNTGELFF. For the CDR3, the DNA is TGTGCCAGCAGGAGGGGACTAGCGGGAGATTCCAAGAACACCGGGGAGCTGTTTTTT.

This clonotype was found a few times. The V gene is TRBV5-1, the J gene TRBJ2-2; D gene uncertain. Trimming cost V 5 bases and J 2 bases, with 10 bases left between them. The CDR3 is 14 residues long. Looked up from germline, CDR1 is SGHRS and CDR2 is YFSETQ. CDR3 nucleotides: TGCGCCAGCAGAAGAGGCAGAAACACCGGGGAGCTGTTTTTT. It specifies CASRRGRNTGELFF.

This clonotype came up once. This may come from a read error, since a much larger clone is one base off. The chain joins TRBV6-5 to TRBJ1-2; weak D call: TRBD1 (6 bases). V dropped 4 bases and J dropped 8 bases, with 23 bases sitting between them. Per the germline V gene, CDR1 is MNHEY and CDR2 is SVGAGI. The CDR3 is 16 amino acids. Here the CDR3 DNA reads TGTGCCAGCAGTTCCCCCAGGGGAGGGGGAGTTGGAGGCTACACCTTC. Translating gives CASSSPRGGGVGGYTF.

This rearrangement joins TRBV20-1 to TRBJ2-1; D possibly corresponds to TRBD1 (5 bases). The length of the CDR3 is 12 residues. V lost 3 bases and J 6 bases, leaving 9 bases between the germline ends. Germline values: CDR1 DFQATT, CDR2 SNEGSKA (reference sequence). The CDR3 region has the DNA TGCAGTGCTAGCAGGGCCCCCAATGAGCAGTTCTTC. Translating gives CSASRAPNEQFF.

The table lists this clonotype with a few counts. The gene calls are TRBV28 and TRBJ2-7, with a possible D match to TRBD1 (8 bases). The CDR3 is 16 residues long. Trimming removed 5 bases from V and 3 bases from J, with 20 bases in between. CDR1 is MDHEN, CDR2 SYDVKM, per germline. The CDR3 DNA sequence: TGTGCCAGCAGTCCCACCGGGACTACAGGGGGCTACGAGCAGTACTTC. It specifies CASSPTGTTGGYEQYF.

The rearrangement links TRBV25-1 to TRBJ2-7; tentatively, D is TRBD2 (5 bases). V lost 11 bases and J 3 bases, leaving 11 bases between the germline ends. The germline V gene has CDR1 MGHDK and CDR2 SYGVNS. The CDR3 contains 11 residues. This CDR3 reads CAWTEVYEQYF. In nucleotides, the CDR3 is TGTGCCTGGACGGAGGTCTACGAGCAGTACTTC.

The chain joins TRBV27 to TRBJ2-6, with 10 nucleotides matching TRBD2. The CDR3 runs 17 residues. V gave up 3 bases and J gave up 0 bases; unmatched junction bases: 2. From germline, CDR1 is MNHEY and CDR2 SMNVEV (reference sequence). The CDR3 loop is CASSFLAGASGANVLTF. DNA of the CDR3: TGTGCCAGCAGTTTCCTAGCGGGGGCCTCTGGGGCCAACGTCCTGACTTTC.

This chain joins TRBV5-4 and TRBJ2-1; tentative D call: TRBD2 (5 bases). V was cut by 0 bases and J by 1 base, with 11 bases left in between. CDR3 size: 16 residues. Germline assignment: CDR1 SGHNT and CDR2 YYREEE (reference sequence). Here the CDR3 DNA reads TGTGCCAGCAGCTTGGGAGGGAAGAGGTCCTACAATGAGCAGTTCTTC. Its translation: CASSLGGKRSYNEQFF.

V gene TRBV4-2 combines with J gene TRBJ2-5, with 10 positions matching TRBD2. Unmatched junction bases numbered 20, after V lost 2 bases and J lost 14 bases. This CDR3 has 17 residues. Germline assignment: CDR1 LGHNA and CDR2 YNFKEQ. CDR3 region: CASSQNAGTSDRWEQYF. CDR3 nucleotides: TGTGCCAGCAGCCAAAATGCCGGGACTAGCGATCGTTGGGAGCAATACTTC.

This clonotype came up a few times. The chain employs TRBV25-1 and TRBJ1-2; D remains ambiguous. There are 14 residues in the CDR3. Germline lookup yields CDR1 MGHDK and CDR2 SYGVNS. Trimming stripped 6 bases from V and 7 bases from J, with 18 bases between. The CDR3 spells CASSNILAASGYTF. DNA for the CDR3: TGTGCCAGCAGCAATATTCTGGCAGCTTCTGGCTACACCTTC.

CDR3 coding DNA: TGTGCCAGCAGCTCCAGACTAGCGGGCAATCCCGGTACGCAGTATTTT. This sequence encodes CASSSRLAGNPGTQYF. The chain joins TRBV7-8 to TRBJ2-3, with 10 bases identical to TRBD2. Unmatched junction bases numbered 12, after V lost 4 bases and J lost 8 bases. The V gene's germline CDR1 is SGHVS and CDR2 FQNEAQ. This CDR3 is 16 amino acids long.

This clonotype was seen only a few times. CDR3 region: CASSFSHNEQFF. The CDR3 nucleotides read TGTGCCAGCAGTTTCTCACACAATGAGCAGTTCTTC. The rearrangement joins TRBV27 to TRBJ2-1; D is undetermined. The CDR3 is 12 amino acids. Germline V gene data show CDR1 as MNHEY and CDR2 as SMNVEV (reference sequence). The germline V and J ends were trimmed by 3 bases and 5 bases, with 5 bases remaining between them.

The V and J genes are TRBV25-1 and TRBJ2-1; 12 positions agree with TRBD2. Germline CDR1 and CDR2: MGHDK and SYGVNS. Unmatched junction bases numbered 6, after V lost 9 bases and J lost 6 bases. This CDR3 region has 14 residues. The CDR3 region is CASVTSGSPNEQFF. DNA for the CDR3: TGTGCCAGTGTGACTAGCGGGAGCCCCAATGAGCAGTTCTTC.

This clonotype was recorded at least ten times. The chain carries TRBV28 and TRBJ2-1; D ambiguous. Trimming stripped 4 bases from V and 0 bases from J, with 7 bases between. Germline CDR1 is MDHEN and CDR2 is SYDVKM. CDR3 length: 14 amino acids. CDR3 protein: CASSWSRSYNEQFF. In DNA, the CDR3 is TGTGCCAGCAGTTGGAGTCGCTCCTACAATGAGCAGTTCTTC.

This chain uses TRBV5-1 with TRBJ2-4; D is perhaps TRBD1 (5 bases). The last part of the DNA fits TRBJ2-5 better; the J call may be wrong. CDR1 SGHRS and CDR2 YFSETQ come from the germline V gene. This CDR3 has 14 amino acids. The CDR3 loop is CASSLASREETQYF. Written as DNA, the CDR3 is TGCGCCAGCAGCTTGGCCAGCAGGGAAGAGACCCAGTACTTC.

V and J are TRBV6-2 or TRBV6-3 and TRBJ2-1; D is perhaps TRBD2 (5 bases). Germline CDR1 reads MNHEY; CDR2 reads SVGEGT. The CDR3 has 15 amino acids. V shed 2 bases and J shed 4 bases, with 12 bases lying between them. In nucleotides, the CDR3 is TGTGCCAGCAGTTACCGTCAGCGGAAATACAATGAGCAGTTCTTC. Protein product: CASSYRQRKYNEQFF.

The gene calls are TRBV28 and TRBJ1-2, with D possibly matching TRBD1 (5 bases). CDR3 length equals 16 residues. From germline, CDR1 is MDHEN and CDR2 SYDVKM. The V and J ends lost 7 bases and 2 bases respectively, with 20 bases between them. CDR3 DNA: TGTGCCAGCACCTCTGACCCTGGGGGGTCCAACTATGGCTACACCTTC. It encodes CASTSDPGGSNYGYTF.

This clonotype was counted between two and nine times. The gene calls are TRBV7-2 and TRBJ1-2; no reliable D call. Between the trimmed V and J ends, which lost 1 base and 4 bases, there was a span of 13 bases. The V gene's germline CDR1 is SGHTA and CDR2 FQGNSA. CDR3 size: 15 residues. CDR3 sequence (DNA): TGTGCCAGCAGCTTAGGTGTCCAGGAGGGCTATGGCTACACCTTC. This codes for CASSLGVQEGYGYTF.

The chain recombines TRBV20-1 with TRBJ2-1; TRBD2 agrees at 7 bases. The J segment lost 7 bases and the V segment lost 7 bases, leaving 4 bases of the junction unmatched. The CDR3 sequence is 11 residues long. CDR1 is DFQATT, CDR2 SNEGSKA, per germline (reference sequence). For the CDR3, the DNA is TGCAGTGGGACTAGTGCTAATGAGCAGTTCTTC. Protein: CSGTSANEQFF.

Comment on this clonotype: This clone may be a read error of a much larger clone one base away. This chain uses TRBV20-1 with TRBJ2-5; 9 bases match TRBD2. Germline loops: CDR1 DFQATT, CDR2 SNEGSKA (reference sequence). V shed 7 bases and J 3 bases; nucleotides not matched to a gene: 9. This CDR3 contains 14 residues. The chain's CDR3 is CSVTGTSSEETQYF. In nucleotides, the CDR3 is TGCAGTGTAACGGGGACTAGCAGCGAAGAGACCCAGTACTTC.

The gene calls are TRBV27 and TRBJ2-3, with D possibly being TRBD1 (5 bases). The V gene's germline CDR1 is MNHEY and CDR2 SMNVEV (reference sequence). Between the trimmed V and J ends, which lost 2 bases and 8 bases, there was a span of 11 bases. This CDR3 contains 13 residues. In DNA form, the CDR3 reads TGTGCCAGCAGTTTAGGGGCAAGCCCTACGCAGTATTTT. Translated, it gives CASSLGASPTQYF.

The chain is built from TRBV7-6 and TRBJ2-3; D remains ambiguous. In germline, CDR1 is SGHVS, CDR2 FNYEAQ. Trimming removed 5 bases from V and 1 base from J, with 10 bases in between. This CDR3 contains 14 residues. Here the CDR3 DNA reads TGTGCCAGCAGCCCCCAGACTTGCACAGATACGCAGTATTTT. Translated: CASSPQTCTDTQYF.

V gene TRBV20-1 combines with J gene TRBJ2-3, with TRBD2 matching over 7 bases. CDR1 is DFQATT and CDR2 is SNEGSKA in the germline V gene (reference sequence). The CDR3 has 14 residues. After removal of 3 bases from V and 3 bases from J, the junction contained 6 bases not matched to a gene. CDR3 region: CSASGRGRTDTQYF. DNA of the CDR3: TGCAGTGCTAGTGGGCGGGGGAGGACAGATACGCAGTATTTT.

A few counts support this clonotype. V and J are TRBV14 and TRBJ2-3; TRBD2 is a possible D gene (7 bases). Per germline, CDR1 SGHDN and CDR2 FVKESK. CDR3 length: 18 residues. With 1 base removed from V and 6 bases from J, the gap between germline ends came to 23 bases. The CDR3 protein is CASSQVGGTNLQGDTQYF. Here the CDR3 DNA reads TGTGCCAGCAGCCAAGTCGGAGGGACTAATCTTCAGGGGGATACGCAGTATTTT.

This chain uses TRBV4-1 with TRBJ1-5; the D gene is possibly TRBD1 (5 bases). Germline V lookup: CDR1 MGHRA, CDR2 YSYEKL. CDR3 length: 15 amino acids. Trimming pared 0 bases from V and 7 bases from J, leaving 13 bases between. DNA of the CDR3: TGCGCCAGCAGCCAAGATCCAGGGACGCGACAGCCCCAGCATTTT. Translation: CASSQDPGTRQPQHF.

The chain carries TRBV6-2 or TRBV6-3 and TRBJ2-2, with a tentative D call TRBD2 (5 bases). The CDR3 has 15 amino acids. Trimming left V 2 bases short and J 5 bases short, with 12 bases between. Per the germline V gene, CDR1 is MNHEY and CDR2 is SVGEGT. CDR3: CASSYARVGTGELFF. The CDR3, as DNA: TGTGCCAGCAGTTACGCGAGGGTGGGGACCGGGGAGCTGTTTTTT.

The V gene is TRBV12-3 or TRBV12-4, the J gene TRBJ2-5; D is unclear. V lost 2 bases and J lost 11, with 12 bases in between. CDR3 length: 12 residues. CDR3 sequence: CASSLQFRVQYF. The CDR3 bases are TGTGCCAGCAGTTTACAGTTTCGGGTGCAGTACTTC.

This chain uses TRBV7-2 with TRBJ2-3; D gene ambiguous. The CDR3 is 14 amino acids. Per germline, CDR1 SGHTA and CDR2 FQGNSA. Trimming cost V 1 base and J 4 bases, with 9 bases left between them. In nucleotides, the CDR3 is TGTGCCAGCAGCTTAGAAGGGTGGGCAGATACGCAGTATTTT. Its translation is CASSLEGWADTQYF.

This clonotype was counted between two and nine times. The rearrangement joins TRBV6-5 to TRBJ2-5; possible D gene TRBD2, 6 bases. The CDR3 consists of 14 residues. The V gene's germline CDR1 is MNHEY and CDR2 SVGAGI. V dropped 2 bases and J dropped 1 base, with 8 bases sitting between them. The CDR3 here is CASSYTGAQETQYF. CDR3 nucleotide sequence: TGTGCCAGCAGTTACACGGGAGCCCAAGAGACCCAGTACTTC.

Written as DNA, the CDR3 is TGTGCCAGCAGCCCCCAGGGCAGGAGTTTATTCAATGAGCAGTTCTTC. Its protein is CASSPQGRSLFNEQFF. The chain couples TRBV7-3 to TRBJ2-1, with a weak D call TRBD1 (5 bases). The germline CDR1 and CDR2 sequences are SGHTA and FQGTGA. The V and J ends lost 5 bases and 6 bases respectively, with 20 bases between them. This CDR3 is built from 16 residues. Filled out from reference TRBV7-3 and TRBJ2-1, the complete variable domain reads GAGVSQTPSNKVTEKGKYVELRCDPISGHTALYWYRQSLGQGPEFLIYFQGTGAADDSGLPNDRFFAVRPEGSVSTLKIQRTERGDSAVYLCASSPQGRSLFNEQFFGPGTRLTVL.